Each of the 13 T cell receptor beta chains below was sequenced from the same sample in a study of technical replicates of blood from several donors. The method was immunoSEQ multiplex PCR; TCRdb's version includes in-frame clones alone and lacks a portion of them. The table includes 55,000 to 65,000 clones, approximately 86% detected once. Sequencing was performed on PBMCs. These receptor sequences come from a human donor in good health. Some clones in this sample may be carry-over from other donors' samples.

This chain connects TRBV5-5 to TRBJ2-3, with 8 positions matching TRBD2. J was trimmed by 5 bases and V by 4 bases; bases with no gene match: 12. The CDR3 contains 16 residues. In germline, CDR1 is SGHKS, CDR2 YYEKEE (reference sequence). The CDR3 spells CASSTGPSGWGDTQYF. In DNA form, the CDR3 reads TGTGCCAGCAGCACAGGGCCTAGCGGGTGGGGAGATACGCAGTATTTT.

CDR3 nucleotide sequence: TGTGCCAGCAGGGGCCCGGGGTGGCAGTTCTTC. It translates to CASRGPGWQFF. The chain has TRBV27 and TRBJ2-1, with D tentatively TRBD2 (5 bases). CDR3 length: 11 amino acids. Trimming shortened V by 6 bases and J by 12 bases, and 12 bases separated the two germline ends. Germline V gives CDR1 MNHEY, CDR2 SMNVEV (reference sequence).

Only a few counts were recorded for this clone. The V and J genes are TRBV9 and TRBJ1-1; 9 nucleotides agree with TRBD1. The germline gives CDR1 SGDLS, CDR2 YYNGEE. Trimming removed 6 bases from V and 5 bases from J; junction bases left unmatched: 17. CDR3 length: 17 amino acids. CDR3 loop: CASTAIPRTGAKTEAFF. CDR3 coding DNA: TGTGCCAGCACCGCCATACCGAGGACAGGGGCGAAGACTGAAGCTTTCTTT.

The chain uses TRBV29-1 and TRBJ2-7, with TRBD1 matching over 9 bases. The V gene end was trimmed by 7 bases and the J gene end by 4 bases; junction bases not matched to a gene: 20. This CDR3 comprises 17 residues. The germline V gene encodes CDR1 SQVTM and CDR2 ANQGSEA. The CDR3 spells CSAARAGQGKGGYEQYF. The CDR3 nucleotides are TGCAGCGCCGCGAGGGCGGGACAGGGAAAAGGGGGGTACGAGCAGTACTTC.

V is TRBV18 and J is TRBJ1-5; 8 bases are a match to TRBD1. The V segment lost 3 bases and the J segment 6 bases; nucleotides outside the gene matches: 4. Germline values: CDR1 KGHSH, CDR2 LQKENI. The CDR3 length is 14 residues. CDR3 sequence: CASSPDRVSQPQHF. CDR3 nucleotide sequence: TGTGCCAGCTCACCGGACAGGGTGAGTCAGCCCCAGCATTTT.

The rearrangement uses TRBV10-3 and TRBJ1-4; D is perhaps TRBD1 (5 bases). This CDR3 spans 15 amino acids. Trimming took 2 bases from V and 8 from J, leaving 15 bases between them. Germline CDR1 ENHRY, CDR2 SYGVKD. The DNA of the CDR3 is TGTGCCATCAGTGAGATTTGGGGGGTCAACGAAAAACTGTTTTTT. It is translated as CAISEIWGVNEKLFF.

This chain joins TRBV19 and TRBJ2-3; tentatively, D is TRBD2 (5 bases). The V end lost 3 bases, the J end lost 4 bases, and 23 bases lay between the germline ends. CDR3 length: 18 residues. From germline, CDR1 is LNHDA and CDR2 SQIVND (reference sequence). Written as DNA, the CDR3 is TGTGCCAGTAGTATTTTCTTCGGCCTAGAGCGAGGGCCAGATACGCAGTATTTT. Translated, it gives CASSIFFGLERGPDTQYF.

Points on this clone: A junction boundary mismatches the germline segment, possibly from a read error. This chain links TRBV5-6 with TRBJ1-2, with 9 nucleotides matching TRBD1. Germline V lookup: CDR1 SGHDT, CDR2 YYEEEE. This CDR3 spans 17 amino acids. The CDR3 DNA follows: TGTGCCAGCAGCTTGGTCACAGGGGGCCCTAGAGGTTATGCCTACACCTTC. Protein sequence: CASSLVTGGPRGYAYTF. The full variable domain, completed using reference TRBV5-6 and TRBJ1-2, is DAGVTQSPTHLIKTRGQQVTLRCSPKSGHDTVSWYQQALGQGPQFIFQYYEEEERQRGNFPDRFSGHQFPNYSSELNVNALLLGDSALYLCASSLVTGGPRGYAYTFGSGTRLTVV.

This clone was seen only a few times. CDR3 coding DNA: TGTGCCAGTAAATGGACAAAGTTCAGCAATCAGCCCCAGCATTTT. Protein product: CASKWTKFSNQPQHF. The chain links TRBV19 to TRBJ1-5; D possibly corresponds to TRBD1 (5 bases). Germline lookup yields CDR1 LNHDA and CDR2 SQIVND (reference sequence). This CDR3 has 15 residues. Deletions cut 7 bases from V and 1 base from J, with 14 bases between.

The rearrangement links TRBV5-1 to TRBJ2-3, with D possibly TRBD2 on 5 matching bases. Trimming removed 1 base at V and 4 bases at J, with 13 bases between. Germline CDR1 and CDR2: SGHRS and YFSETQ. The CDR3 contains 15 residues. DNA of the CDR3: TGCGCCAGCAGCTTGCCCGCCCGGGGTCCAGATACGCAGTATTTT. Its protein is CASSLPARGPDTQYF.

This chain connects TRBV5-1 to TRBJ2-5; the match to TRBD2 covers 15 bases. This CDR3 contains 18 residues. Germline V CDR1 and CDR2: SGHRS, YFSETQ. V lost 4 bases, J lost 5 bases, and 12 bases stayed unmatched. CDR3 DNA: TGCGCCAGCAGCCCCGGGACTAGCGGGGGGCCCCTCGGGGAGACCCAGTACTTC. Protein: CASSPGTSGGPLGETQYF.

The chain couples TRBV5-1 to TRBJ2-3, with 7 bases fitting TRBD2. V shed 8 bases and J 2 bases; nucleotides not matched to a gene: 11. Germline CDR1 reads SGHRS; CDR2 reads YFSETQ. The CDR3 length is 15 residues. The CDR3 loop is CASRRSGELTDTQYF. DNA for the CDR3: TGCGCCAGTCGGAGGAGCGGGGAGCTCACAGATACGCAGTATTTT.

The V and J genes are TRBV19 and TRBJ2-7; a weak D match, TRBD1 (6 bases). Germline V CDR1 and CDR2: LNHDA, SQIVND (reference sequence). This CDR3 is 15 amino acids long. Trimming cost V 1 base and J 2 bases, with 12 bases left between them. CDR3 sequence (DNA): TGTGCCAGTAGTATAGTGAACAGGGTGCCCTACGAGCAGTACTTC. Its protein product is CASSIVNRVPYEQYF.